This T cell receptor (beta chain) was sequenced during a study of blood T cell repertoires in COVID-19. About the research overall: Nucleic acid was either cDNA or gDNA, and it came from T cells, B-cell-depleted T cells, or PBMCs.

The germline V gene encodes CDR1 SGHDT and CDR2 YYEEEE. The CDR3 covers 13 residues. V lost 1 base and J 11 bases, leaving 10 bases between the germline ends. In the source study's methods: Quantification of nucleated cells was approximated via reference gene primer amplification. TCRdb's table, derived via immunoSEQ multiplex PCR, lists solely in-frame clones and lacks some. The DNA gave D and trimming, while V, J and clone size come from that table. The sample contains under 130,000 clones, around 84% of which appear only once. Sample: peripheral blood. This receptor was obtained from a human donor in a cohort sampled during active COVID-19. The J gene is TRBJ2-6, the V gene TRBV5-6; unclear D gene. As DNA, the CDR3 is TGTGCCAGCAGCTTGAACTCCCTCGACGTCCTGACTTTC. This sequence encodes CASSLNSLDVLTF. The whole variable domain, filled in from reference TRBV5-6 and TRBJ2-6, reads DAGVTQSPTHLIKTRGQQVTLRCSPKSGHDTVSWYQQALGQGPQFIFQYYEEEERQRGNFPDRFSGHQFPNYSSELNVNALLLGDSALYLCASSLNSLDVLTFGAGSRLTVL.